One T cell receptor beta chain is described in this entry. The participants were between about 18 and 95 years old and came from 24 US areas. Cohorts were based on clinical histories the participants reported. Cohort 3 donors counted as recovered after two negative PCRs, clearance, or resolved symptoms. This sample is drawn from a study of blood T cell repertoires in COVID-19. As originally analysed: Nucleated cell number was recorded as an estimate derived from reference gene primer amplification. Sequenced by immunoSEQ multiplex PCR; TCRdb stores in-frame clones only, minus some. V and J calls and clone size are given by that table; D and trimming were obtained from the DNA. The table shows 95,000 to 150,000 clones, with 80% to 85% occurring only once. Sequencing input: PBMCs or T cells enriched from blood (not recorded which). The sequence was collected from a woman aged 30 to 39 who had recovered from COVID-19.

The CDR3 reads CASSQEGDINYGYTF. CDR3 in DNA: TGCGCCAGCAGCCAAGAGGGGGACATTAACTATGGCTACACCTTC. The rearrangement uses TRBV4-3 and TRBJ1-2, with D possibly matching TRBD1 (6 bases). Trimming pared 0 bases from V and 1 base from J, leaving 9 bases between. This CDR3 is 15 amino acids long. CDR1 and CDR2 from the germline V gene are LGHNA and YSLEER.